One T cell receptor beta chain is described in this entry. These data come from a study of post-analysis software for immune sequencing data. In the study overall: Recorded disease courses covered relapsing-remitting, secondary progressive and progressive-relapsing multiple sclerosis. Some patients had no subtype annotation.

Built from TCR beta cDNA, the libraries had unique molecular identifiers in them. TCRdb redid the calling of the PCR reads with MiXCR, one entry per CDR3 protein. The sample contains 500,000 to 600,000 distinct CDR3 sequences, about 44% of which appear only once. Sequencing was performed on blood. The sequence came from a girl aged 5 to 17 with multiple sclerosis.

CDR3 protein: CASSVGTRNTGELFF. The CDR3, as DNA: TGTGCCAGCAGCGTAGGGACAAGGAACACCGGGGAGCTGTTTTTT. This sequence joins TRBV7-9 and TRBJ2-2, with D perhaps TRBD1 (6 bases). V shed 5 bases and J shed 1 base, with 11 bases lying between them. CDR3 length equals 15 residues. Germline CDR1 SEHNR, CDR2 FQNEAQ (reference sequence).